The 14 T cell receptor beta chains listed next were all sequenced from one sample in a study of blood T cell repertoires in COVID-19. Clones were sequenced by immunoSEQ multiplex PCR, and TCRdb holds only the in-frame ones, with some missing. This sample carries around 270,000 clones, over 75% of them seen once, and the ten largest clones take over 2.5%. The sample was PBMCs or T cells enriched from blood (not recorded which). These receptors originate from a woman aged 40 to 50 who had been exposed to COVID-19.

This clone was seen just once. The V and J genes are TRBV9 and TRBJ2-3; D gene unclear. The CDR3 is 16 residues long. Germline V gene data show CDR1 as SGDLS and CDR2 as YYNGEE. Trimming took off 0 bases at V and 0 bases at J, with 11 bases between the two ends. The CDR3 sequence is CASSVDSRTSTDTQYF. CDR3 nucleotides: TGTGCCAGCAGCGTAGACTCTAGAACTAGCACAGATACGCAGTATTTT.

The chain joins TRBV7-8 to TRBJ1-2, with a tentative D call TRBD1 (5 bases). The CDR3 contains 13 residues. The V and J ends lost 4 bases and 4 bases respectively, with 10 bases between them. Germline V gives CDR1 SGHVS, CDR2 FQNEAQ. The CDR3 is CASSWGQVYGYTF. CDR3 nucleotides: TGTGCCAGCAGCTGGGGCCAAGTCTATGGCTACACCTTC.

The chain employs TRBV7-2 and TRBJ2-7; 9 nucleotides match TRBD2. The CDR3 extends over 15 amino acids. Per germline, CDR1 SGHTA and CDR2 FQGNSA. V lost 3 bases, J lost 6 bases, and 9 bases stayed unmatched. For the CDR3, the DNA is TGTGCCAGCAGCTTCCTTCTTAGCGGGGGCCCCGAGCAGTACTTC. This encodes CASSFLLSGGPEQYF.

The chain combines TRBV29-1 with TRBJ2-1; maybe TRBD2 (6 bases). Trimming shortened V by 5 bases and J by 4 bases, and 15 bases separated the two germline ends. This CDR3 has 14 residues. Germline V lookup: CDR1 SQVTM, CDR2 ANQGSEA. The CDR3 DNA sequence: TGCAGCGTTAGCGCGGGAAGGCTTTACAATGAGCAGTTCTTC. Translating it yields CSVSAGRLYNEQFF.

The chain joins TRBV20-1 to TRBJ2-1; D gene unclear. The CDR3 length is 13 residues. V gave up 3 bases and J gave up 0 bases, with 6 bases separating them. The germline CDR1 and CDR2 sequences are DFQATT and SNEGSKA (reference sequence). DNA of the CDR3: TGCAGTGCTAGTGCCAGCTCCTACAATGAGCAGTTCTTC. Protein sequence: CSASASSYNEQFF.

The chain uses TRBV2 and TRBJ1-1; D possibly corresponds to TRBD1 (6 bases). Germline CDR1 reads SNHLY; CDR2 reads FYNNEI. The V end was cut by 6 bases, the J end by 1 base, with 12 bases between. This CDR3 comprises 14 residues. The CDR3 region is CASRLTGSNTEAFF. CDR3 coding DNA: TGTGCCAGCAGATTAACAGGGTCGAACACTGAAGCTTTCTTT.

This clone was counted once. The chain links TRBV28 to TRBJ1-6; the match to TRBD1 covers 7 bases. In germline, CDR1 is MDHEN, CDR2 SYDVKM. This CDR3 has 18 amino acids. V was pared by 5 bases and J by 10 bases, with 20 bases of the junction left unmatched. In DNA form, the CDR3 reads TGTGCCAGCAGTCCGCCGGGACAGCGAGACAAAGGGGGATCACCCCTCCACTTT. It translates to CASSPPGQRDKGGSPLHF.

The genes are TRBV18 and TRBJ1-6, with D possibly being TRBD1 (5 bases). Germline V gives CDR1 KGHSH, CDR2 LQKENI. Between the trimmed V and J ends, which lost 6 bases and 7 bases, there was a span of 13 bases. The length of the CDR3 is 14 residues. The CDR3 DNA reads as TGTGCCAGCTCGACAGCGTCCGAGAATTCACCCCTCCACTTT. Protein sequence: CASSTASENSPLHF.

This sequence joins TRBV5-1 and TRBJ2-5, with D possibly TRBD1 on 6 matching bases. The CDR3 length is 14 residues. The germline V gene has CDR1 SGHRS and CDR2 YFSETQ. V lost 3 bases and J 5 bases, leaving 14 bases between the germline ends. As DNA, the CDR3 is TGCGCCAGCAGCTCCGTAGGTGGGGGCGAGACCCAGTACTTC. This gives the protein CASSSVGGGETQYF.

This clone has a single count. The chain uses TRBV2 and TRBJ2-5; 11 bases agree with TRBD2. The ends lost 6 bases at V and 4 bases at J; junction bases unmatched: 16. CDR1 and CDR2 (germline): SNHLY, FYNNEI. This CDR3 comprises 18 residues. The CDR3 coding sequence is TGTGCCAGCAGGCGAGGGGTAGCGGGAGGGCCGGAGGGAGAGACCCAGTACTTC. Encoded protein: CASRRGVAGGPEGETQYF.

This sequence joins TRBV6-4 and TRBJ2-1; D remains unclear. The CDR3 consists of 15 residues. Trimming cost V 2 bases and J 0 bases, with 8 bases left between them. Germline CDR1 and CDR2: MRHNA and SNTAGT. This chain's CDR3 is CASSDSRSSYNEQFF. DNA for the CDR3: TGTGCCAGCAGTGACAGCCGGAGCTCCTACAATGAGCAGTTCTTC.

V gene TRBV7-9 combines with J gene TRBJ1-1; D is uncertain. This CDR3 spans 11 amino acids. Per germline, CDR1 SEHNR and CDR2 FQNEAQ (reference sequence). Trimming cost V 2 bases and J 7 bases, with 5 bases left between them. For the CDR3, the DNA is TGTGCCAGCAGCTTACAGATTGAAGCTTTCTTT. Translated, it gives CASSLQIEAFF. Full variable domain (missing parts from reference TRBV7-9 and TRBJ1-1): DTGVSQNPRHKITKRGQNVTFRCDPISEHNRLYWYRQTLGQGPEFLTYFQNEAQLEKSRLLSDRFSAERPKGSFSTLEIQRTEQGDSAMYLCASSLQIEAFFGQGTRLTVV.

The chain employs TRBV27 and TRBJ1-1; 7 nucleotides match TRBD1. The CDR3 is 17 amino acids. V dropped 5 bases and J dropped 2; count of bases not matched to a gene: 14. The germline V gene encodes CDR1 MNHEY and CDR2 SMNVEV (reference sequence). CDR3 protein: CASSPIGPGQLNTEAFF. The CDR3 nucleotides are TGTGCCAGCAGTCCCATCGGCCCGGGACAGCTTAACACTGAAGCTTTCTTT.

V gene TRBV30 combines with J gene TRBJ1-2, with D maybe TRBD1 (6 bases). CDR1 is GTSNPN, CDR2 SVGIG, per germline (reference sequence). CDR3 length: 13 amino acids. Trimming removed 3 bases from V and 3 bases from J, with 11 bases in between. CDR3 region: CAWRGGLYYGYTF. The CDR3 region has the DNA TGTGCCTGGAGGGGGGGGCTTTACTATGGCTACACCTTC. Complete variable domain (other parts from reference TRBV30 and TRBJ1-2): SQTIHQWPATLVQPVGSPLSLECTVEGTSNPNLYWYRQAAGRGLQLLFYSVGIGQISSEVPQNLSASRPQDRQFILSSKKLLLSDSGFYLCAWRGGLYYGYTFGSGTRLTVV.